The 14 T cell receptor beta chains presented below share a single source sample, sequenced in a study of blood T cell repertoires in COVID-19. Profiling relied on immunoSEQ multiplex PCR, and the TCRdb table lists in-frame clones only, not all of them. Altogether around 250,000 clones are present, roughly 80% being singletons, with the ten largest covering less than 5.5%. Material for sequencing was PBMCs or T cells enriched from blood (not recorded which). The receptors were sampled from a man aged 40-49 years who had been exposed to COVID-19.

The chain combines TRBV3-1 (or the pseudogene TRBV3-2) with TRBJ2-7; 7 positions match TRBD1. The CDR3 spans 15 residues. J gave up 2 bases and V 4 bases, and 8 bases lay outside the gene matches. Germline V gene data show CDR1 as LGHDT and CDR2 as YNNKEL (reference sequence). The CDR3 DNA follows: TGTGCCAGCAGCCCACACGACAGGGCGCCCTACGAGCAGTACTTC. Translation: CASSPHDRAPYEQYF.

This sequence joins TRBV29-1 and TRBJ1-3; D not certain. V was shortened by 4 bases and J by 0 bases, with 10 bases between the two germline ends. This CDR3 has 14 residues. Germline V gene data show CDR1 as SQVTM and CDR2 as ANQGSEA. Written as DNA, the CDR3 is TGCAGCGTTGTGGTCGGGAACTCTGGAAACACCATATATTTT. This encodes CSVVVGNSGNTIYF. The variable domain in full, completed from reference TRBV29-1 and TRBJ1-3, reads SAVISQKPSRDICQRGTSLTIQCQVDSQVTMMFWYRQQPGQSLTLIATANQGSEATYESGFVIDKFPISRPNLTFSTLTVSNMSPEDSSIYLCSVVVGNSGNTIYFGEGSWLTVV.

This chain links TRBV7-6 with TRBJ2-7, with TRBD2 matching over 9 bases. The germline V gene has CDR1 SGHVS and CDR2 FNYEAQ. The CDR3 loop spans 18 amino acids. Trimming at V came to 1 base and at J to 4 bases, leaving 14 bases not matched to a gene. The CDR3 here is CASSLGALAGEKGYEQYF. The CDR3 bases are TGTGCCAGCAGCTTAGGGGCCTTAGCGGGAGAGAAGGGGTACGAGCAGTACTTC.

The J gene is TRBJ1-6, the V gene TRBV2, with a possible D match to TRBD1 (6 bases). The germline gives CDR1 SNHLY, CDR2 FYNNEI. The CDR3 is 13 residues long. V gave up 6 bases and J gave up 7 bases, with 10 bases separating them. As DNA, the CDR3 is TGTGCCAGCAGGACAGGTCTCAATTCACCCCTCCACTTT. Amino acids: CASRTGLNSPLHF.

The gene calls are TRBV6-4 and TRBJ1-5, with 10 bases matching TRBD1. Germline CDR1 is MRHNA and CDR2 is SNTAGT. The CDR3 consists of 18 residues. Trimming removed 0 bases from V and 2 bases from J; junction bases left unmatched: 7. CDR3 residues: CASSDSRTGGRGNQPQHF. CDR3 nucleotide sequence: TGTGCCAGCAGTGACTCGAGGACAGGGGGTAGGGGCAATCAGCCCCAGCATTTT.

The gene calls are TRBV4-2 and TRBJ2-1; a weak D match, TRBD2 (5 bases). The V and J ends lost 0 bases and 0 bases respectively, with 6 bases between them. CDR1 is LGHNA, CDR2 YNFKEQ, per germline. The CDR3 runs to 15 residues. CDR3 protein: CASSQEGSSYNEQFF. The CDR3 DNA is TGTGCCAGCAGCCAAGAAGGGAGCTCCTACAATGAGCAGTTCTTC.

The V call is TRBV10-3, the J call TRBJ2-7, with 7 bases fitting TRBD1. V dropped 8 bases and J dropped 2; count of bases not matched to a gene: 3. The CDR3 sequence is 12 residues long. Germline V gene sequence: CDR1 ENHRY, CDR2 SYGVKD. CDR3 bases: TGTGCCATCGGGGGACAGCCCTACGAGCAGTACTTC. Encoded protein: CAIGGQPYEQYF.

The CDR3 DNA sequence: TGTGCCATTGGACAGGGCACAGCTAACTATGGCTACACCTTC. This gives the protein CAIGQGTANYGYTF. The chain combines TRBV10-3 with TRBJ1-2; 8 positions match TRBD1. This CDR3 has 14 amino acids. V lost 9 bases, J lost 0 bases, and 6 bases stayed unmatched. CDR1 is ENHRY, CDR2 SYGVKD, per germline.

This rearrangement joins TRBV7-9 to TRBJ1-1; tentative D call: TRBD1 (6 bases). CDR1 and CDR2 from the germline V gene are SEHNR and FQNEAQ (reference sequence). There are 16 residues in the CDR3. V lost 5 bases and J lost 1, with 17 bases in between. The CDR3 is CASSLGGGWQNTEAFF. As DNA, the CDR3 is TGTGCCAGCAGCCTAGGGGGAGGTTGGCAGAACACTGAAGCTTTCTTT.

V and J are TRBV3-1 (or the pseudogene TRBV3-2) and TRBJ2-3, with D perhaps TRBD2 (6 bases). Germline V gene data show CDR1 as LGHDT and CDR2 as YNNKEL (reference sequence). Trimming cost V 5 bases and J 3 bases, with 9 bases left between them. The CDR3 runs to 13 residues. CDR3 bases: TGTGCCAGCAGCTCACGGGGGACAGATACGCAGTATTTT. This gives the protein CASSSRGTDTQYF.

This chain joins TRBV12-3 or TRBV12-4 and TRBJ2-3, with D hard to call. Trimming stripped 2 bases from V and 4 bases from J, with 4 bases between. The CDR3 length is 12 residues. The CDR3 bases are TGTGCCAGCAGTTTACGTGCAGATACGCAGTATTTT. Translating gives CASSLRADTQYF.

The chain uses TRBV5-1 and TRBJ2-7; TRBD2 agrees at 9 bases. Germline V gives CDR1 SGHRS, CDR2 YFSETQ. The CDR3 totals 16 residues. Germline trimming cut 3 bases from V and 1 base from J; bases unmatched to any gene: 8. The CDR3 region is CASSSPLAGESYEQYF. Written as DNA, the CDR3 is TGCGCCAGCAGCTCACCCTTAGCGGGAGAATCCTACGAGCAGTACTTC.

This clone was seen only a few times. The chain is built from TRBV9 and TRBJ1-1, with D maybe TRBD1 (6 bases). The CDR3 contains 15 residues. The germline V gene has CDR1 SGDLS and CDR2 YYNGEE. The germline V and J ends were trimmed by 0 bases and 0 bases, with 9 bases remaining between them. The CDR3 region is CASSVVDRLNTEAFF. The CDR3 DNA sequence: TGTGCCAGCAGCGTAGTGGACAGATTGAACACTGAAGCTTTCTTT.

CDR3: CAGSRIGSNIQYF. The CDR3 nucleotides are TGTGCCGGATCCAGGATCGGATCAAACATTCAGTACTTC. The chain couples TRBV19 to TRBJ2-4; D not certain. The CDR3 runs 13 residues. Germline loops: CDR1 LNHDA, CDR2 SQIVND (reference sequence). V shed 11 bases and J shed 6 bases, with 17 bases lying between them. Full variable domain (outside the CDR3, taken from reference TRBV19 and TRBJ2-4): DGGITQSPKYLFRKEGQNVTLSCEQNLNHDAMYWYRQDPGQGLRLIYYSQIVNDFQKGDIAEGYSVSREKKESFPLTVTSAQKNPTAFYLCAGSRIGSNIQYFGAGTRLSVL.